The rows below give T cell receptor beta chains drawn from one sample of a study of blood T cell repertoires in COVID-19. The data were produced by immunoSEQ multiplex PCR, yet TCRdb's version contains in-frame clones alone and is incomplete. The sample has about 140,000 clones, roughly 76% seen once. Sequencing was carried out using peripheral blood. These receptors were obtained from a woman in her fifties or sixties with active or convalescent COVID-19. The CDR3 runs from the conserved cysteine through the conserved F or W. Fields, in order: CDR3 protein, CDR3 DNA, D gene, J gene, V gene, clone size, CDR3 length. The D gene is left open where the match is weak. A row's size may be missing; if present it is once, few, many or a size class.

CASSKGLKHRGGLNEQFF,TGTGCCAGTAGTAAAGGCCTCAAACATAGAGGCGGACTCAATGAGCAGTTCTTC,NA,TRBJ2-1,TRBV19,NA,18
CSVEEEGGYGEAFF,TGCAGCGTTGAAGAAGAAGGCGGGTACGGTGAAGCTTTCTTT,NA,TRBJ1-1,TRBV29-1,NA,14
CASSSSGRVYNEQFF,TGTGCCAGCAGTTCTAGCGGGAGGGTCTACAATGAGCAGTTCTTC,TRBD2,TRBJ2-1,TRBV6-2/TRBV6-3,NA,15
CASSEAGGSNQPQHF,TGTGCCAGCAGTGAAGCGGGGGGTAGCAATCAGCCCCAGCATTTT,NA,TRBJ1-5,TRBV2,NA,15
CASSKGLAGFDEQFF,TGTGCCAGCAGCAAGGGACTAGCGGGTTTTGATGAGCAGTTCTTC,TRBD2,TRBJ2-1,TRBV7-2,few,15
CASSRTRGTSTYTF,TGTGCCAGCAGCCGAACCCGAGGGACATCGACCTACACCTTC,NA,TRBJ1-2,TRBV7-9,NA,14
CARSRVGISGANVLTF,TGCGCCCGATCACGCGTCGGGATCTCTGGGGCCAACGTCCTGACTTTC,NA,TRBJ2-6,TRBV10-1,NA,16
CASSKGQGDTIYF,TGTGCCAGCAGCAAAGGACAGGGAGACACCATATATTTT,TRBD1,TRBJ1-3,TRBV9,NA,13
CASSQNANLSPLHF,TGTGCCAGCAGCCAGAACGCTAATCTTTCACCCCTCCACTTT,NA,TRBJ1-6,TRBV3-1/TRBV3-2,NA,14
CASSLASGTTTNEQYF,TGTGCCAGCAGCTTAGCGTCCGGGACAACGACGAACGAGCAGTACTTC,NA,TRBJ2-7,TRBV7-6,NA,16
CASSSGQGNEQYF,TGTGCCAGCAGCTCGGGACAGGGGAACGAGCAGTACTTC,TRBD1,TRBJ2-7,TRBV7-2,NA,13
CAWGLAGGEQYF,TGTGCCTGGGGACTAGCGGGAGGCGAGCAGTACTTC,TRBD2,TRBJ2-7,TRBV30,NA,12
CASWGDLEAFF,TGTGCCAGCTGGGGGGATCTAGAGGCTTTCTTT,NA,TRBJ1-1,TRBV28,NA,11
CASRGRQKPFF,TGTGCCAGCAGGGGTCGACAGAAGCCTTTCTTT,NA,TRBJ1-1,TRBV6-5,few,11
CASSRGTSGFQETQYF,TGTGCCAGCAGCCGGGGGACTAGCGGCTTCCAAGAGACCCAGTACTTC,TRBD2,TRBJ2-5,TRBV4-2,NA,16
CASSRGQLNTEAFF,TGTGCCAGCAGCAGGGGACAATTGAACACTGAAGCTTTCTTT,NA,TRBJ1-1,TRBV5-4,NA,14
CAWMRRSDTGELFF,TGTGCCTGGATGCGCCGGAGTGACACCGGGGAGCTGTTTTTT,NA,TRBJ2-2,TRBV30,NA,14
CAWSLQGNQPQHF,TGTGCCTGGAGTCTACAGGGTAATCAGCCCCAGCATTTT,NA,TRBJ1-5,TRBV30,NA,13
CAATGVVNYGYTF,TGTGCAGCGACAGGGGTCGTTAACTATGGCTACACCTTC,TRBD1,TRBJ1-2,TRBV30,few,13
CASSLAQYTDTQYF,TGTGCCAGCAGCTTAGCACAGTACACAGATACGCAGTATTTT,NA,TRBJ2-3,TRBV7-3,few,14
CASSQDSTGGYGYTF,TGTGCCAGCAGCCAAGATTCGACAGGGGGCTATGGCTACACCTTC,TRBD1,TRBJ1-2,TRBV3-1/TRBV3-2,NA,15
CASSLQVREAFF,TGTGCCAGCAGCTTACAGGTCCGTGAAGCTTTCTTT,NA,TRBJ1-1,TRBV7-2,NA,12
CASSLGQFSNQPQHF,TGTGCCAGCAGCCTGGGACAGTTTAGCAATCAGCCCCAGCATTTT,TRBD1,TRBJ1-5,TRBV3-1/TRBV3-2,NA,15
CAWRPTGRQETQYF,TGTGCCTGGAGGCCGACAGGGCGACAAGAGACCCAGTACTTC,TRBD1,TRBJ2-5,TRBV30,few,14
CASRTGPWNTEAFF,TGTGCCAGTCGAACAGGGCCATGGAACACTGAAGCTTTCTTT,NA,TRBJ1-1,TRBV19,NA,14
CASSELGLARETQYF,TGCGCCAGCAGTGAGCTCGGACTAGCCAGAGAGACCCAGTACTTC,TRBD2,TRBJ2-5,TRBV10-2,NA,15
CSVPGPGDYEQYF,TGCAGCGTCCCGGGACCAGGGGACTACGAGCAGTACTTC,NA,TRBJ2-7,TRBV29-1,NA,13
CASRSTGQGAVEAFF,TGTGCCAGTAGATCGACGGGACAGGGGGCGGTTGAAGCTTTCTTT,TRBD1,TRBJ1-1,TRBV19,NA,15
CASRREGTDTQYF,TGTGCCAGTAGGCGGGAGGGGACAGATACGCAGTATTTT,TRBD2,TRBJ2-3,TRBV19,NA,13
CASSRGGEQFF,TGTGCCAGCAGCCGAGGGGGCGAGCAGTTCTTC,TRBD1,TRBJ2-1,TRBV4-2,NA,11
CASGFSGGNQPQHF,TGTGCTAGTGGTTTTTCAGGGGGCAATCAGCCCCAGCATTTT,NA,TRBJ1-5,TRBV12-5,NA,14
CASSPLGGQKSFAEAFF,TGTGCCAGCTCACCCCTCGGGGGGCAAAAAAGTTTCGCTGAAGCTTTCTTT,NA,TRBJ1-1,TRBV18,NA,17
CASSSNRDRGRGTEAFF,TGCGCCAGCTCCTCAAACCGGGACAGGGGGCGAGGGACTGAAGCTTTCTTT,TRBD1,TRBJ1-1,TRBV5-1,NA,17
CASSSAGSEQYF,TGTGCCAGCAGTTCCGCCGGGAGCGAGCAGTACTTC,NA,TRBJ2-7,TRBV28,NA,12
CASRLQGKAFF,TGTGCCAGCAGGCTACAGGGGAAAGCTTTCTTT,TRBD1,TRBJ1-1,TRBV28,NA,11
CASSGTSGDYEQYF,TGTGCCAGCTCAGGGACTTCGGGGGACTACGAGCAGTACTTC,NA,TRBJ2-7,TRBV18,NA,14
CASSESTGANYGYTF,TGCGCCAGCAGTGAGTCAACAGGGGCGAACTATGGCTACACCTTC,TRBD1,TRBJ1-2,TRBV10-2,NA,15
CASSYSGVLNTEAFF,TGTGCCAGCAGTTATTCGGGAGTTTTGAACACTGAAGCTTTCTTT,NA,TRBJ1-1,TRBV6-2/TRBV6-3,NA,15
CASTRGSTDTQYF,TGTGCCAGCACGCGAGGAAGCACAGATACGCAGTATTTT,NA,TRBJ2-3,TRBV12-3/TRBV12-4,NA,13
CASSVPGNQPQHF,TGTGCCAGCAGTGTCCCGGGGAATCAGCCCCAGCATTTT,NA,TRBJ1-5,TRBV2,NA,13
CATSDRTGGEQPQHF,TGTGCCACCAGTGATCGTACAGGGGGCGAACAGCCCCAGCATTTT,TRBD1,TRBJ1-5,TRBV24-1,NA,15